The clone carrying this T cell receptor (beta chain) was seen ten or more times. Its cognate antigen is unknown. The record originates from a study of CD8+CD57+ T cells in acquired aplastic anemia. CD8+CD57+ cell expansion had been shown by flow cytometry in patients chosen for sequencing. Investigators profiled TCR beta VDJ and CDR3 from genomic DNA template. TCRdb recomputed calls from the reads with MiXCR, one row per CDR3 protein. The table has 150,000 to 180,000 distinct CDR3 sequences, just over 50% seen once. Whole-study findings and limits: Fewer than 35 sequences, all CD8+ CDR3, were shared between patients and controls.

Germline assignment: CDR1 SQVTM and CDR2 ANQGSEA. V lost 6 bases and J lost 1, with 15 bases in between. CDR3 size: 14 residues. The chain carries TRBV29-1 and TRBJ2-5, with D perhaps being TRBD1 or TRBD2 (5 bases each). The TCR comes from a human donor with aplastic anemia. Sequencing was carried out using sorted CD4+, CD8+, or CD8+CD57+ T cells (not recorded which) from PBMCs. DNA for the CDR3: TGCAGCGTGGTCCCGGGACGGGCCCAAGAGACCCAGTACTTC. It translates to CSVVPGRAQETQYF.